Below are 19 T cell receptor beta chains sequenced from a single sample in a study of cytomegalovirus exposure and HLA in healthy donors. Vbeta (60) and Jbeta (13) primers were used in the PCR. Method: immunoSEQ multiplex PCR; TCRdb's copy keeps in-frame clones and lacks some. Counted here are around 150,000 clones, just under 70% occurring once; the ten biggest clones make up less than 5%. Material for sequencing was PBMCs. These receptors were obtained from a man in his fifties or sixties in good health and CMV-seronegative.

V and J are TRBV5-1 and TRBJ2-2, with D perhaps TRBD1 (6 bases). CDR1 and CDR2 from the germline V gene are SGHRS and YFSETQ. The V end was cut by 0 bases, the J end by 3 bases, with 12 bases between. The CDR3 is 16 residues long. As DNA, the CDR3 is TGCGCCAGCAGCTTGGAAGCAGGGGCAGACACCGGGGAGCTGTTTTTT. Translation gives CASSLEAGADTGELFF.

The rearrangement links TRBV13 to TRBJ2-3; 7 bases align to TRBD2. After removal of 8 bases from V and 1 base from J, the junction contained 6 bases not matched to a gene. The germline gives CDR1 PRHDT, CDR2 FYEKMQ (reference sequence). CDR3 length: 14 residues. The CDR3 protein is CASRTGGGTDTQYF. The CDR3 nucleotides are TGTGCCAGCCGCACGGGGGGAGGCACAGATACGCAGTATTTT.

In its sample, this clone was seen a few times. The chain is built from TRBV5-1 and TRBJ1-2; D unresolved. Trimming shortened V by 4 bases and J by 5 bases, and 24 bases separated the two germline ends. Germline V lookup: CDR1 SGHRS, CDR2 YFSETQ. CDR3 size: 17 residues. For the CDR3, the DNA is TGCGCCAGCAGCCCGGAAGGAAGACATTTTGACGAGTATGGCTACACCTTC. This codes for CASSPEGRHFDEYGYTF.

This chain connects TRBV28 to TRBJ2-7, with TRBD1 matching 7 bases. After removal of 8 bases from V and 3 bases from J, the junction contained 7 bases not matched to a gene. This CDR3 region has 13 residues. Per the germline V gene, CDR1 is MDHEN and CDR2 is SYDVKM. Here the CDR3 reads CASGPGDSYEQYF. CDR3 sequence (DNA): TGTGCCAGCGGCCCAGGGGACAGCTACGAGCAGTACTTC.

This chain joins TRBV15 and TRBJ2-7, with TRBD2 identical over 9 bases. CDR1 LNHNV and CDR2 YYDKDF come from the germline V gene (reference sequence). The junction had 8 bases not matched to a gene; V was cut back by 1 base and J by 7 bases. This CDR3 spans 15 amino acids. The CDR3 region has the DNA TGTGCCACCAGCAGAGGGGCTAGCGGGATAGGGGAGCAGTACTTC. It yields the protein CATSRGASGIGEQYF.

A few counts support this clone. The CDR3 nucleotides are TGTGCCAGCTCACCGGACAGGGGTGCGGCCAAAAACATTCAGTACTTC. This sequence encodes CASSPDRGAAKNIQYF. V is TRBV18 and J is TRBJ2-4, with TRBD1 matching over 9 bases. Germline CDR1 KGHSH, CDR2 LQKENI. After removal of 3 bases from V and 1 base from J, the junction contained 4 bases not matched to a gene. The CDR3 is 16 residues long. The full variable domain, in which reference TRBV18 and TRBJ2-4 provide the parts outside the CDR3, is NAGVMQNPRHLVRRRGQEARLRCSPMKGHSHVYWYRQLPEEGLKFMVYLQKENIIDESGMPKERFSAEFPKEGPSILRIQQVVRGDSAAYFCASSPDRGAAKNIQYFGAGTRLSVL.

This sequence joins TRBV7-8 and TRBJ2-2; a possible D gene is TRBD2 (5 bases). The V gene lost 5 bases and the J gene lost 2 bases, with 12 bases spanning the gap. There are 15 residues in the CDR3. Germline V gene data show CDR1 as SGHVS and CDR2 as FQNEAQ. CDR3 loop: CASSPGNLNTGELFF. The CDR3 DNA follows: TGTGCCAGCAGCCCCGGGAACTTAAACACCGGGGAGCTGTTTTTT. Variable domain in full (rest from reference TRBV7-8 and TRBJ2-2): GAGVSQSPRYKVAKRGQDVALRCDPISGHVSLFWYQQALGQGPEFLTYFQNEAQLDKSGLPSDRFFAERPEGSVSTLKIQRTQQEDSAVYLCASSPGNLNTGELFFGEGSRLTVL.

This chain connects TRBV19 to TRBJ1-5, with 7 bases lining up with TRBD1. The germline V gene encodes CDR1 LNHDA and CDR2 SQIVND (reference sequence). This CDR3 spans 16 amino acids. Trimming removed 2 bases from V and 5 bases from J; junction bases left unmatched: 9. The CDR3 here is CASSIFETGSDQPQHF. The CDR3 DNA sequence: TGTGCCAGTAGTATATTTGAGACAGGGTCAGATCAGCCCCAGCATTTT. Drawing the rest from reference TRBV19 and TRBJ1-5, the complete variable domain is DGGITQSPKYLFRKEGQNVTLSCEQNLNHDAMYWYRQDPGQGLRLIYYSQIVNDFQKGDIAEGYSVSREKKESFPLTVTSAQKNPTAFYLCASSIFETGSDQPQHFGDGTRLSIL.

This clone has a handful of counts. The chain has TRBV2 and TRBJ2-5, with TRBD1 matching over 7 bases. Near its end, the DNA agrees better with TRBJ2-7, so the J call may be wrong. This CDR3 has 14 amino acids. Germline CDR1 SNHLY, CDR2 FYNNEI. Here the CDR3 reads CASSAGTDSYEQYF. CDR3 nucleotides: TGTGCCAGCAGCGCCGGGACAGACTCCTACGAGCAGTACTTC.

The V gene is TRBV7-8, the J gene TRBJ1-1; D not certain. Trimming left V 1 base short and J 10 bases short, with 7 bases between. Germline V gene sequence: CDR1 SGHVS, CDR2 FQNEAQ. The CDR3 covers 11 residues. The chain's CDR3 is CASSLVEGAFF. CDR3 nucleotide sequence: TGTGCCAGCAGCTTAGTTGAGGGAGCTTTCTTT.

This clone was seen only a few times. The gene calls are TRBV7-3 and TRBJ1-2; 8 positions agree with TRBD1. Germline V gene lookup returns CDR1 SGHTA and CDR2 FQGTGA. V lost 3 bases and J lost 3; bases outside the gene matches: 3. The CDR3 has 14 amino acids. The DNA for the CDR3 is TGTGCCAGCAGCTTGACAGGGGCGGACTATGGCTACACCTTC. This gives the protein CASSLTGADYGYTF.

The V and J genes are TRBV30 and TRBJ1-1, with D unresolved. The CDR3 covers 11 residues. V gave up 2 bases and J gave up 6 bases, with 7 bases separating them. In germline, CDR1 is GTSNPN, CDR2 SVGIG (reference sequence). CDR3: CAWSKRAEAFF. The CDR3 nucleotides read TGTGCCTGGAGTAAGAGGGCTGAAGCTTTCTTT.

The gene calls are TRBV5-4 and TRBJ2-2; D is ambiguous. Trimming removed 3 bases from V and 4 bases from J, with 19 bases in between. This CDR3 comprises 17 residues. Germline V CDR1 and CDR2: SGHNT, YYREEE (reference sequence). The CDR3 region has the DNA TGTGCCAGCAGCTCAAGGTCGGCGGAGCATACCACCGGGGAGCTGTTTTTT. Its translation is CASSSRSAEHTTGELFF.

This clone appeared a few times. The gene calls are TRBV28 and TRBJ1-1, with 7 bases lining up with TRBD1. Germline CDR1 reads MDHEN; CDR2 reads SYDVKM. The CDR3 is made up of 15 amino acids. V shed 2 bases, J shed 1 base, and the junction held 4 bases outside the gene matches. CDR3 coding DNA: TGTGCCAGCAGTTTACCAGGGGGTCGGAACACTGAAGCTTTCTTT. Translation gives CASSLPGGRNTEAFF.

J is TRBJ1-6 and V is TRBV28, with a possible D match to TRBD1 (5 bases). The ends were cut back, 2 bases at V and 10 bases at J, with 15 bases in the middle. The CDR3 sequence is 15 residues long. The germline gives CDR1 MDHEN, CDR2 SYDVKM. The CDR3: CASSLQGGEGSPLHF. CDR3 in DNA: TGTGCCAGCAGTTTACAGGGTGGGGAAGGATCACCCCTCCACTTT.

This clone appeared a single time. This chain joins TRBV25-1 and TRBJ2-7, with D possibly being TRBD2 (5 bases). The CDR3 is 15 residues long. Trimming pared 3 bases from V and 4 bases from J, leaving 16 bases between. CDR1 and CDR2 from the germline V gene are MGHDK and SYGVNS. The DNA of the CDR3 is TGTGCCAGCAGTGACGGACTTTCCTCGGGGTACGAGCAGTACTTC. Its protein is CASSDGLSSGYEQYF.

J is TRBJ2-7 and V is TRBV5-1; D is possibly TRBD2 (6 bases). Germline loops: CDR1 SGHRS, CDR2 YFSETQ. The CDR3 is made up of 16 amino acids. V lost 4 bases and J 2 bases, leaving 19 bases between the germline ends. In nucleotides, the CDR3 is TGCGCCAGCAGCCCAGGAGCCCCGGGAGCCCCCTACGAGCAGTACTTC. This codes for CASSPGAPGAPYEQYF.

This clone occurred once. Here the CDR3 DNA reads TGTGCCAGCAGTGAAGAAGGAGGCCCTAATTCACCCCTCCACTTT. It specifies CASSEEGGPNSPLHF. This chain connects TRBV2 to TRBJ1-6; D gene uncertain. This CDR3 spans 15 amino acids. Trimming removed 1 base from V and 6 bases from J, with 10 bases in between. CDR1 SNHLY and CDR2 FYNNEI come from the germline V gene.

This sequence joins TRBV28 and TRBJ1-1; D gene uncertain. V lost 5 bases and J 5 bases, leaving 15 bases between the germline ends. This CDR3 spans 14 amino acids. Germline CDR1 reads MDHEN; CDR2 reads SYDVKM. In nucleotides, the CDR3 is TGTGCCAGCAGTCCTACTGATCCAGGAACTGAAGCTTTCTTT. Amino acid sequence: CASSPTDPGTEAFF. Full variable domain (outside the CDR3, taken from reference TRBV28 and TRBJ1-1): DVKVTQSSRYLVKRTGEKVFLECVQDMDHENMFWYRQDPGLGLRLIYFSYDVKMKEKGDIPEGYSVSREKKERFSLILESASTNQTSMYLCASSPTDPGTEAFFGQGTRLTVV.